This TCR beta chain was captured in a study of blood T cell repertoires in COVID-19. About the study: Spain, Italy and the United States supplied samples that represented acute and convalescent COVID-19. T cells, B-cell-depleted T cells, or PBMCs provided the cDNA or gDNA that served as material.

In the source study's methods: How many nucleated cells were present was estimated from reference gene primer amplification. This table comes from immunoSEQ multiplex PCR, and its TCRdb copy is limited to in-frame clones, with some not included. V, J and clone size are those of that table, while D and trimming were read from the DNA. The sample holds 200,000 to 250,000 clones, around 83% seen once. Regarding this clone: The germline gene is not matched at one end of the junction; a read error may be the cause.

The CDR3 extends over 11 amino acids. Germline V gives CDR1 GTSNPN, CDR2 SVGIG (reference sequence). This TCR was recovered from a man between 50 and 59 years old with active or convalescent COVID-19. What was sequenced was peripheral blood. This chain uses TRBV30 with TRBJ2-3; D may be TRBD2 (5 bases). CDR3 sequence reads: CAGSRSDTQYF. The CDR3 DNA follows: TGTGCCGGGAGCAGGTCGGATACGCAGTATTTT.